This TCR beta chain was identified in a study of T cell changes during pregnancy in multiple sclerosis. This clone was counted once. Produced via immunoSEQ multiplex PCR; TCRdb's table is partial and in-frame only. The sample has 30,000 to 35,000 clones, about nine tenths seen once. The source material was CD8+ T cells from peripheral blood mononuclear cells, sampled in the first trimester of pregnancy. This receptor was identified in a female donor with multiple sclerosis, enrolled in a pregnancy study.

CDR3 sequence reads: CASSLQGGRDTNEKLFF. The CDR3 DNA follows: TGCGCCAGCAGCTTGCAAGGAGGGCGCGACACTAATGAAAAACTGTTTTTT. The gene calls are TRBV5-1 and TRBJ1-4; no clear D gene. V shed 1 base and J shed 2 bases, with 15 bases lying between them. Per germline, CDR1 SGHRS and CDR2 YFSETQ. The CDR3 contains 17 residues.